This TCR beta chain was sequenced during a study of CD4 T cells in relation to SARS-CoV-2 and coronaviruses. Broader study findings: Each donor contributed either pre-pandemic or post-infection samples, not both.

The unexposed donors gave CD4+ T cells in about 2011-2019, prior to COVID-19. CD4+ T cells were isolated from the cells after roughly 11 days of culture. The data were produced by immunoSEQ multiplex PCR, yet TCRdb's version contains in-frame clones alone and is incomplete. The sample holds roughly 15,000 clones; around three quarters are singletons and the top ten take under 13%. The CDR3 runs to 16 residues. The germline V gene encodes CDR1 SEHNR and CDR2 FQNEAQ (reference sequence). Trimming left V 5 bases short and J 0 bases short, with 14 bases between. As for this clone: Its antigen is unidentified.

The chain is built from TRBV7-9 and TRBJ2-1, with D possibly TRBD1 on 6 matching bases. The TCR was taken from a human donor in good health. Material: CD4+ T cells from PBMCs, cultured in vitro. Here the CDR3 reads CASSEPGVSSYNEQFF. CDR3 nucleotides: TGTGCCAGCAGCGAACCAGGGGTTAGCTCCTACAATGAGCAGTTCTTC.